A selection of T cell receptor beta chains follows, all from one sample in a study of a mutant IDH1 vaccine in newly diagnosed glioma. The antigens of these receptors remain unknown. Measured with immunoSEQ multiplex PCR; TCRdb has only the in-frame clones, and not every one. This table has 50,000 to 70,000 clones, 60% to 75% appearing once. This specimen consisted of PBMCs, obtained from a glioma patient whose treatment included an IDH1 peptide vaccine. All receptors come from a man between 45 and 60 years old with glioma. The CDR3 runs from the conserved cysteine through the conserved F or W. A D gene is named only where the DNA matches it firmly. Expanded clones get a size class; other rows say once, few or many, or leave the size out.

abundance: .; v_gene: TRBV5-6; j_gene: TRBJ2-1; d_gene: .; CDR3nt: TGTGCCAGCAGCCGCGTTACGGGACTCGCCTACAATGAGCAGTTCTTC; CDR3aa: CASSRVTGLAYNEQFF
abundance: .; v_gene: TRBV5-1; j_gene: TRBJ2-4; d_gene: .; CDR3nt: TGCGCCAGCAGCCCGGGACGGGATGAAAACATTCAGTACTTC; CDR3aa: CASSPGRDENIQYF
abundance: .; v_gene: TRBV10-2; j_gene: TRBJ2-7; d_gene: .; CDR3nt: TGCGCCAGCAGTGAGCAGGGTATCAACGAGCAGTACTTC; CDR3aa: CASSEQGINEQYF
abundance: .; v_gene: TRBV19; j_gene: TRBJ2-7; d_gene: .; CDR3nt: TGTGCCAGTAGTAAAGCAGTAGGCTACGAGCAGTACTTC; CDR3aa: CASSKAVGYEQYF
abundance: .; v_gene: TRBV28; j_gene: TRBJ1-5; d_gene: .; CDR3nt: TGTGCCAGCAGTTTATTTGGCACTTATAGCAATCAGCCCCAGCATTTT; CDR3aa: CASSLFGTYSNQPQHF
abundance: .; v_gene: TRBV10-3; j_gene: TRBJ2-1; d_gene: .; CDR3nt: TGTGCCATCAGTGAGACGACAGACAATCTGTTCTTC; CDR3aa: CAISETTDNLFF
abundance: .; v_gene: TRBV29-1; j_gene: TRBJ2-7; d_gene: TRBD1; CDR3nt: TGCAGCGTTGAGGGTTTACATGGGACAGACTCCTACGAGCAGTACTTC; CDR3aa: CSVEGLHGTDSYEQYF
abundance: .; v_gene: TRBV4-1; j_gene: TRBJ1-2; d_gene: .; CDR3nt: TGCGCCAGCAGCCAAGATAGTAGGGACGTCTATGGCTACACCTTC; CDR3aa: CASSQDSRDVYGYTF
abundance: .; v_gene: TRBV19; j_gene: TRBJ2-1; d_gene: .; CDR3nt: TGTGCCAGTAGTACCCAACCCCCGGGCGATGAGCAGTTCTTC; CDR3aa: CASSTQPPGDEQFF
abundance: .; v_gene: TRBV4-2; j_gene: TRBJ1-5; d_gene: .; CDR3nt: TGTGCCAGCAGCCAAAGGGGCCCCAATCAGCCCCAGCATTTT; CDR3aa: CASSQRGPNQPQHF
abundance: .; v_gene: TRBV27; j_gene: TRBJ1-1; d_gene: TRBD1; CDR3nt: TGTGCCAGCACTTTAGCAGGGGGGGACACTGAAGCTTTCTTT; CDR3aa: CASTLAGGDTEAFF
abundance: .; v_gene: TRBV4-1; j_gene: TRBJ2-1; d_gene: .; CDR3nt: TGCGCCAGCTCTGACCTGAGGATGGCCTACAATGAGCAGTTCTTC; CDR3aa: CASSDLRMAYNEQFF
abundance: .; v_gene: TRBV7-8; j_gene: TRBJ2-7; d_gene: TRBD2; CDR3nt: TGTGCCAGCAGCGCCTCTAGCGGGGGGGCCTACGAGCAGTACTTC; CDR3aa: CASSASSGGAYEQYF
abundance: .; v_gene: TRBV6-5; j_gene: TRBJ2-5; d_gene: TRBD2; CDR3nt: TGTGCCAGCAGTTACTCGACACGGGAGGCCGAGACCCAGTACTTC; CDR3aa: CASSYSTREAETQYF
abundance: .; v_gene: TRBV7-2; j_gene: TRBJ2-7; d_gene: .; CDR3nt: TGTGCCAGCAGCTTAGCTAGTGGGGGAGGCTACGAGCAGTACTTC; CDR3aa: CASSLASGGGYEQYF
abundance: .; v_gene: TRBV7-8; j_gene: TRBJ2-2; d_gene: .; CDR3nt: TGTGCCAGCAGCCGAGAAATAGTACTCCCGAACACCGGGGAGCTGTTTTTT; CDR3aa: CASSREIVLPNTGELFF
abundance: once; v_gene: TRBV2; j_gene: TRBJ1-1; d_gene: .; CDR3nt: TGTGCCACTTCCCGGGACGGCTATTTGAACACTGAAGCTTTCTTT; CDR3aa: CATSRDGYLNTEAFF
abundance: once; v_gene: TRBV27; j_gene: TRBJ2-1; d_gene: .; CDR3nt: TGTGCCAGCAGTTTACTACTCCACAATGAGCAGTTCTTC; CDR3aa: CASSLLLHNEQFF
abundance: .; v_gene: TRBV19; j_gene: TRBJ1-3; d_gene: TRBD1; CDR3nt: TGTGCCAGTAGTATTGGAGGGACAGTCTCCCCCTCTGGAAACACCATATATTTT; CDR3aa: CASSIGGTVSPSGNTIYF
abundance: .; v_gene: TRBV29-1; j_gene: TRBJ2-5; d_gene: .; CDR3nt: TGCAGCGTTGTACGAAGGGGGGCGGTAGAGACCCAGTACTTC; CDR3aa: CSVVRRGAVETQYF
abundance: .; v_gene: TRBV5-1; j_gene: TRBJ2-7; d_gene: TRBD1; CDR3nt: TGCGCCAGCAGCTCTTTCGCCTCCGGGACAGGGGGAGGCGAGCAGTACTTC; CDR3aa: CASSSFASGTGGGEQYF
abundance: many; v_gene: TRBV12-2; j_gene: TRBJ1-1; d_gene: .; CDR3nt: TGTGCAAGTCGCTTAGAGTCCAGGTACCCAACTGAAGCTTTCTTT; CDR3aa: CASRLESRYPTEAFF
abundance: .; v_gene: TRBV5-5; j_gene: TRBJ1-1; d_gene: .; CDR3nt: TGTGCCAGCAGCCGCGAAGGGGGTGTGAGGACTGAAGCTTTCTTT; CDR3aa: CASSREGGVRTEAFF
abundance: .; v_gene: TRBV29-1; j_gene: TRBJ2-6; d_gene: .; CDR3nt: TGCAGCGTTGAAACAGATCTTAACTCTGGGGCCAACGTCCTGACTTTC; CDR3aa: CSVETDLNSGANVLTF
abundance: .; v_gene: TRBV6-5; j_gene: TRBJ2-1; d_gene: .; CDR3nt: TGTGCCAGCAGTTACTCGAGAAGAAGCAATGAGCAGTTCTTC; CDR3aa: CASSYSRRSNEQFF
abundance: .; v_gene: TRBV6-5; j_gene: TRBJ2-3; d_gene: .; CDR3nt: TGTGCCAGCAAAGGAAGGACTGCTAGCACAGATACGCAGTATTTT; CDR3aa: CASKGRTASTDTQYF
abundance: once; v_gene: TRBV9; j_gene: TRBJ1-2; d_gene: TRBD1; CDR3nt: TGTGCCAGCAGCTTCGGACAGGGCCAACCCTATGGCTACACCTTC; CDR3aa: CASSFGQGQPYGYTF
abundance: .; v_gene: TRBV9; j_gene: TRBJ1-5; d_gene: .; CDR3nt: TGTGCCAGCAGCGTAAGTGGACTACTGAATCAGCCCCAGCATTTT; CDR3aa: CASSVSGLLNQPQHF
abundance: .; v_gene: TRBV6-5; j_gene: TRBJ1-6; d_gene: .; CDR3nt: TGTGCCAGCAGTTTCCCAGGGTCACCCCTCCACTTT; CDR3aa: CASSFPGSPLHF
abundance: once; v_gene: TRBV5-1; j_gene: TRBJ2-5; d_gene: .; CDR3nt: TGCGCCAGCGCCCTAGACAGGTTGGAGACCCAGTACTTC; CDR3aa: CASALDRLETQYF
abundance: many; v_gene: TRBV7-9; j_gene: TRBJ2-1; d_gene: .; CDR3nt: TGTGCCAGCAGCGTTCGGACAGCCCGAGTTACTTACAATGAGCAGTTCTTC; CDR3aa: CASSVRTARVTYNEQFF
abundance: .; v_gene: TRBV18; j_gene: TRBJ2-5; d_gene: TRBD1; CDR3nt: TGTGCCAGCTCACCCCCGACAGGGGATGAGACCCAGTACTTC; CDR3aa: CASSPPTGDETQYF
abundance: .; v_gene: TRBV6-5; j_gene: TRBJ1-3; d_gene: .; CDR3nt: TGTGCCACCTCTACGGGGTCCGGAAACACCATATATTTT; CDR3aa: CATSTGSGNTIYF
abundance: .; v_gene: TRBV9; j_gene: TRBJ1-2; d_gene: TRBD1; CDR3nt: TGTGCCAGCAGCGACCACGGGACAGGGAATGGCTACACCTTC; CDR3aa: CASSDHGTGNGYTF
abundance: .; v_gene: TRBV6-5; j_gene: TRBJ2-5; d_gene: TRBD2; CDR3nt: TGTGCCAGCAGTTACCAAGCGGGAAAAGAGACCCAGTACTTC; CDR3aa: CASSYQAGKETQYF
abundance: few; v_gene: TRBV20-1; j_gene: TRBJ1-1; d_gene: .; CDR3nt: TGCAGTGCCCACGGAGCACAAGCTTTCTTT; CDR3aa: CSAHGAQAFF
abundance: medium-sized; v_gene: TRBV4-2; j_gene: TRBJ1-5; d_gene: .; CDR3nt: TGTGCCAGCAGCCAGCATATAGCTACCCCAACACAGCCCCAGCATTTT; CDR3aa: CASSQHIATPTQPQHF
abundance: .; v_gene: TRBV4-3; j_gene: TRBJ2-5; d_gene: TRBD2; CDR3nt: TGCGCCAGCAGCCAAGAGGTAGCGACTAGCGGAGAGACCCAGTACTTC; CDR3aa: CASSQEVATSGETQYF
abundance: .; v_gene: TRBV5-1; j_gene: TRBJ2-5; d_gene: .; CDR3nt: TGCGCCAGCGCTACAGACCAAGAGACCCAGTACTTC; CDR3aa: CASATDQETQYF
abundance: .; v_gene: TRBV12-2; j_gene: TRBJ1-4; d_gene: .; CDR3nt: TGTGCAAGTCGCTTAGACGGCACCATTAATGAAAAACTGTTTTTT; CDR3aa: CASRLDGTINEKLFF
abundance: once; v_gene: TRBV9; j_gene: TRBJ1-5; d_gene: TRBD1; CDR3nt: TGTGCCAGCAGCCCTGGACAGGGTCTTTGGAGCAATCAGCCCCAGCATTTT; CDR3aa: CASSPGQGLWSNQPQHF
abundance: .; v_gene: TRBV10-1; j_gene: TRBJ2-3; d_gene: TRBD2; CDR3nt: TGCGCCAGCAGTGAGACGGGGGGTAGCACAGATACGCAGTATTTT; CDR3aa: CASSETGGSTDTQYF
abundance: .; v_gene: TRBV19; j_gene: TRBJ1-1; d_gene: TRBD1; CDR3nt: TGTGCCAGTAGTATCTTGGGGACAGGGGGCACTGAAGCTTTCTTT; CDR3aa: CASSILGTGGTEAFF
abundance: .; v_gene: TRBV19; j_gene: TRBJ1-6; d_gene: TRBD1; CDR3nt: TGTGCCAGTAGACTGACAGGGGTCCGTAATTCACCCCTCCACTTT; CDR3aa: CASRLTGVRNSPLHF
abundance: .; v_gene: TRBV25-1; j_gene: TRBJ1-1; d_gene: .; CDR3nt: TGTGCCAGCAGTGGACCTCTCTGGGCTGAAGCTTTCTTT; CDR3aa: CASSGPLWAEAFF
abundance: .; v_gene: TRBV6-1; j_gene: TRBJ1-1; d_gene: TRBD1; CDR3nt: TGTGCCAGCACCGACGGGACAGGGGGGATGACTGAAGCTTTCTTT; CDR3aa: CASTDGTGGMTEAFF
abundance: few; v_gene: TRBV2; j_gene: TRBJ1-6; d_gene: .; CDR3nt: TGTGCCAGCAGGGCCCAAGGGGGTCGATCACCCCTCCACTTT; CDR3aa: CASRAQGGRSPLHF
abundance: .; v_gene: TRBV7-9; j_gene: TRBJ1-2; d_gene: TRBD1; CDR3nt: TGTGCCAGCAGTTCCGGGACAGCGGTAGGCCTCTTC; CDR3aa: CASSSGTAVGLF
abundance: few; v_gene: TRBV27; j_gene: TRBJ1-6; d_gene: TRBD1; CDR3nt: TGTGCCAGCAGTTTCGACACAGGGGCTCTAAATTCACCCCTCCACTTT; CDR3aa: CASSFDTGALNSPLHF
abundance: .; v_gene: TRBV6-1; j_gene: TRBJ2-2; d_gene: .; CDR3nt: TGTGCCAGCACACGGTTTGGGTACACCGGGGAGCTGTTTTTT; CDR3aa: CASTRFGYTGELFF
abundance: .; v_gene: TRBV9; j_gene: TRBJ1-3; d_gene: .; CDR3nt: TGTGCCAGCGGATCGTCCGGAAACACCATATATTTT; CDR3aa: CASGSSGNTIYF
abundance: .; v_gene: TRBV11-2; j_gene: TRBJ1-2; d_gene: .; CDR3nt: TGTGCCAGCAGCTTAGAAGTGGGAAGGGGGGGCTACACCTTC; CDR3aa: CASSLEVGRGGYTF
abundance: .; v_gene: TRBV14; j_gene: TRBJ2-7; d_gene: .; CDR3nt: TGTGCCAGCAGCCTACTGGGGGAGCAGTACTTC; CDR3aa: CASSLLGEQYF
abundance: .; v_gene: TRBV30; j_gene: TRBJ2-7; d_gene: .; CDR3nt: TGTGCCTGGAGGTTCAACTACGAGCAGTACTTC; CDR3aa: CAWRFNYEQYF
abundance: .; v_gene: TRBV15; j_gene: TRBJ2-7; d_gene: TRBD1; CDR3nt: TGTGCCACCAGCAGAGTGGGCAGGGGGCTCGAGCAGTACTTC; CDR3aa: CATSRVGRGLEQYF